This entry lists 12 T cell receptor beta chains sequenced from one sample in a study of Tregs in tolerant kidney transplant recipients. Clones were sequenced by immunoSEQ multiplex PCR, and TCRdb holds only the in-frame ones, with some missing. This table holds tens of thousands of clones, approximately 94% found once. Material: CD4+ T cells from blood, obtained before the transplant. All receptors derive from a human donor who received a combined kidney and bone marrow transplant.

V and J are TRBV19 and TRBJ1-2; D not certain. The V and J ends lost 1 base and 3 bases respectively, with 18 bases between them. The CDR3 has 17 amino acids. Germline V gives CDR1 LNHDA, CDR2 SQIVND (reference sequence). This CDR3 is CASSIAPALGPDYGYTF. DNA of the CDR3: TGTGCCAGTAGTATAGCCCCTGCACTGGGCCCCGACTATGGCTACACCTTC.

The DNA of the CDR3 is TGTGCCAGCAGCCCGACAACCGGGACAGGGGTTTACTTC. Translation: CASSPTTGTGVYF. The V call is TRBV9, the J call TRBJ2-7; 10 bases fit TRBD1. CDR3 length equals 13 residues. J gave up 13 bases and V 4 bases, and 11 bases lay outside the gene matches. CDR1 SGDLS and CDR2 YYNGEE come from the germline V gene.

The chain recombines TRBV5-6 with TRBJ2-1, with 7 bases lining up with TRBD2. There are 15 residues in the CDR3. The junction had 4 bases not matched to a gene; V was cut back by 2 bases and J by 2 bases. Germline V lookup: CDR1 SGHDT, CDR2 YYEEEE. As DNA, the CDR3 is TGTGCCAGCAGCTTCTTCGGGACTACCTACAATGAGCAGTTCTTC. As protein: CASSFFGTTYNEQFF.

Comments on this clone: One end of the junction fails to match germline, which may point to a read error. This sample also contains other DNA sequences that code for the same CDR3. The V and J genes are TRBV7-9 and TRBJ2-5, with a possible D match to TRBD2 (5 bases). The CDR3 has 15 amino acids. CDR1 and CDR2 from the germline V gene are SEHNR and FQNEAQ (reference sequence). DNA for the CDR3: TGTGCCAGCAGCCCGGTGGAGAGATCGTGGGAGACCCAATACTTC. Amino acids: CASSPVERSWETQYF.

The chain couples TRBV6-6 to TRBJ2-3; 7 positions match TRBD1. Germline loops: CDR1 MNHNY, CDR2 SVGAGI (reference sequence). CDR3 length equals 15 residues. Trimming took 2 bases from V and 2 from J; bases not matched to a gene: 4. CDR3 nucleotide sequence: TGTGCCAGCAGTTACCCGACAGGGATCACAGATACGCAGTATTTT. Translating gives CASSYPTGITDTQYF.

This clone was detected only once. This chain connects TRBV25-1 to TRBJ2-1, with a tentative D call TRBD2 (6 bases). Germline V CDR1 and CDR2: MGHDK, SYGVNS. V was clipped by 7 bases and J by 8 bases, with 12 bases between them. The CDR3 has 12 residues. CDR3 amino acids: CASTGGRHEQFF. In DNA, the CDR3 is TGTGCCAGCACAGGAGGGCGTCATGAGCAGTTCTTC.

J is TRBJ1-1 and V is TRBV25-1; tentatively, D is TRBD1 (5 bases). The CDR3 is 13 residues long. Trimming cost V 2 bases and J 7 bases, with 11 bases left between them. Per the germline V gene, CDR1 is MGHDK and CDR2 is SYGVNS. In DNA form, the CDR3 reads TGTGCCAGCAGTGAAATACGGAGGGGTGAAGCTTTCTTT. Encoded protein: CASSEIRRGEAFF.

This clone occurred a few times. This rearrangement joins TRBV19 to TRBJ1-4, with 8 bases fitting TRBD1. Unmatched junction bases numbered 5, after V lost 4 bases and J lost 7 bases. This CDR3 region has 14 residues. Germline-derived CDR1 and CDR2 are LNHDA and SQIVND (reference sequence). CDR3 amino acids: CASSTDREGEKLFF. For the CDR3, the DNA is TGTGCCAGTAGTACGGACAGGGAGGGTGAAAAACTGTTTTTT.

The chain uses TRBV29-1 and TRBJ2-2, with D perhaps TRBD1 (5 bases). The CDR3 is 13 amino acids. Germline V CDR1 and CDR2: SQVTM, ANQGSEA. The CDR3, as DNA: TGCACAGGGCAGGAAAGGAACACCGGGGAGCTGTTTTTT. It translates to CTGQERNTGELFF.

The CDR3 protein is CASRGTGLTGELFF. CDR3 DNA: TGTGCCAGCAGGGGGACAGGTCTCACCGGGGAGCTGTTTTTT. The chain has TRBV2 and TRBJ2-2; 8 bases line up with TRBD1. The V segment lost 6 bases and the J segment 4 bases; nucleotides outside the gene matches: 4. The germline gives CDR1 SNHLY, CDR2 FYNNEI. CDR3 length: 14 amino acids.

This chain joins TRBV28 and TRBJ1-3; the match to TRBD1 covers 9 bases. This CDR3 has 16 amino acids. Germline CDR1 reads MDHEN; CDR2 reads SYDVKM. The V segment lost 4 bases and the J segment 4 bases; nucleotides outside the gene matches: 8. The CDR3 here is CASSSRTGASGNTIYF. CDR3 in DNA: TGTGCCAGCAGTTCTCGGACAGGGGCCTCGGGAAACACCATATATTTT. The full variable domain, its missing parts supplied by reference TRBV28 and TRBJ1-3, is DVKVTQSSRYLVKRTGEKVFLECVQDMDHENMFWYRQDPGLGLRLIYFSYDVKMKEKGDIPEGYSVSREKKERFSLILESASTNQTSMYLCASSSRTGASGNTIYFGEGSWLTVV.

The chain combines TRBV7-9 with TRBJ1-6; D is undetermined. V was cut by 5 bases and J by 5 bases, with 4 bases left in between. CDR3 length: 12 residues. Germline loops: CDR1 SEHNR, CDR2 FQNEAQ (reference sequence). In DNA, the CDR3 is TGTGCCAGCAGCCACAATAATTCACCCCTCCACTTT. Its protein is CASSHNNSPLHF.